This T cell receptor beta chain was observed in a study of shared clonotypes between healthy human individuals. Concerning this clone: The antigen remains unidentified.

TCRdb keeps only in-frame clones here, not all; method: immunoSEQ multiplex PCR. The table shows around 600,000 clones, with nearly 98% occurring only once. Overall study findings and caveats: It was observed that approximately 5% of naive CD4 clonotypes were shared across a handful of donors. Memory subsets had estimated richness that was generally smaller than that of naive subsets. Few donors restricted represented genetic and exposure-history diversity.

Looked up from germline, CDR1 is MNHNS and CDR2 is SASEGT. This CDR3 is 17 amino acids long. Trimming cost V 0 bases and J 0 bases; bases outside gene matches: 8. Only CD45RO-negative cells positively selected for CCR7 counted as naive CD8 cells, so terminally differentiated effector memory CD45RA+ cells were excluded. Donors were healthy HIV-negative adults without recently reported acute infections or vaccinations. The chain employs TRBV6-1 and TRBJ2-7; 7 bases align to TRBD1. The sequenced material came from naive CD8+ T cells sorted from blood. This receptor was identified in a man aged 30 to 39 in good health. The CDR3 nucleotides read TGTGCCAGCAGTGAAGCCCCTTGGACAGGAACCTCCTACGAGCAGTACTTC. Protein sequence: CASSEAPWTGTSYEQYF.